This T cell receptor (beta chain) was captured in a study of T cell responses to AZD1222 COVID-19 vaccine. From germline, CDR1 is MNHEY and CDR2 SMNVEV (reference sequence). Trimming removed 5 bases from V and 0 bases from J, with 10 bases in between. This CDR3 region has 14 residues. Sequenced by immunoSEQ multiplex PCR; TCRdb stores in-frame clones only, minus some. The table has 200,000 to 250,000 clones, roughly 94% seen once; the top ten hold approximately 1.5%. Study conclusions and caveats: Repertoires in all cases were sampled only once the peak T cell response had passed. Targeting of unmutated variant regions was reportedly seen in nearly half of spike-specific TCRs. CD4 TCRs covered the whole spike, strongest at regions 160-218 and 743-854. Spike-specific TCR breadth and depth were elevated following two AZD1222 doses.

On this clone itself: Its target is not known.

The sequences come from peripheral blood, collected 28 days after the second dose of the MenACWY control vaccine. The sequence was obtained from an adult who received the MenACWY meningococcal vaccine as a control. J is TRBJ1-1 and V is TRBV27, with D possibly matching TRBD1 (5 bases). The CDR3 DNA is TGTGCCAGCAGTGTCTCAGGGATGAACACTGAAGCTTTCTTT. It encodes CASSVSGMNTEAFF.